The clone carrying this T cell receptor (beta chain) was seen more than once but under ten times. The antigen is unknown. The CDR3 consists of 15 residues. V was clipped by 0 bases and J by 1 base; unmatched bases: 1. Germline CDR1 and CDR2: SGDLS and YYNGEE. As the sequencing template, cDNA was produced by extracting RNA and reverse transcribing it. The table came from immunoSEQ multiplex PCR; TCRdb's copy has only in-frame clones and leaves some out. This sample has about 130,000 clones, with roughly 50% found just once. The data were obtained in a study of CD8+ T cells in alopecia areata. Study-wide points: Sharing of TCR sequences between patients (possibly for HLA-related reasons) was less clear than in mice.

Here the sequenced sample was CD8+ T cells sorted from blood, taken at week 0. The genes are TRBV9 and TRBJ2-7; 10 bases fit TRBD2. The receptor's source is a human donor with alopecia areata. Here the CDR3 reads CASSVGLAGSYEQYF. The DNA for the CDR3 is TGTGCCAGCAGCGTAGGACTAGCGGGTTCCTACGAGCAGTACTTC.